This record concerns one TCR beta chain sequence. Antigen: not known. The repertoire was sequenced with immunoSEQ multiplex PCR; TCRdb's copy has only in-frame clones and lacks some. The sample gives over 65,000 clones, approximately 87% of which show up once; about 7.7% is in the top ten. The CDR3 contains 17 residues. Germline values: CDR1 LNHDA, CDR2 SQIVND (reference sequence). Trimming took 5 bases from V and 4 from J, leaving 21 bases between them. These data are taken from a study of T cell responses to AZD1222 COVID-19 vaccine. Overall study: Second doses that came at about 4 or about 12 weeks were put together.

General observations from the study: The study sampled repertoires only after the peak T cell response. White British people made up most donors, females outnumbered males, and clonal diversity was possibly underestimated.

The receptor's source is an adult in good health. The specimen comprised peripheral blood, sampled on day 0 of AZD1222 vaccination. The chain recombines TRBV19 with TRBJ2-1; perhaps TRBD1 as D (5 bases). Written as DNA, the CDR3 is TGTGCCAGTAGTCTCTCGTGGGCAGGGCTTTTTTACAATGAGCAGTTCTTC. This encodes CASSLSWAGLFYNEQFF.